The 17 T cell receptor beta chains below were found in one sample sequenced in a study of naive and memory T cell subsets. Amplification of ligated cDNA took four PCR rounds with SP2 and nested alpha and beta constant primers. TCRdb processed the 5' RACE reads anew with MiXCR; each CDR3 protein has one entry. The table lists 48,000 or so distinct CDR3 sequences, approximately 4.5% of them singletons. TCR cDNA received a 3' ligated oligonucleotide that carried a UMI. The receptors shown here come from a female donor in good health.

This clonotype was recorded many times. The chain is built from TRBV19 and TRBJ2-2; TRBD1 might be the D (6 bases). The germline CDR1 and CDR2 sequences are LNHDA and SQIVND (reference sequence). This CDR3 contains 14 residues. The germline V and J ends were trimmed by 5 bases and 9 bases, with 16 bases remaining between them. CDR3 protein: CASSQTSRGWELFF. CDR3 in DNA: TGTGCCAGTAGTCAAACGTCCAGGGGTTGGGAGCTGTTTTTT.

This clonotype was observed at least ten times. The CDR3, as DNA: TGCGCCAGCAGCTTGGAAGCGGGTAGAACTGAAGCTTTCTTT. Its protein product is CASSLEAGRTEAFF. V gene TRBV5-1 combines with J gene TRBJ1-1; D is uncertain. The V end lost 0 bases, the J end lost 5 bases, and 11 bases lay between the germline ends. The CDR3 runs 14 residues. Germline CDR1 is SGHRS and CDR2 is YFSETQ.

This clonotype was seen at least ten times. The DNA for the CDR3 is TGTGCCAGCAGCTCCGAACGGACCATAAGGACTGAAGCTTTCTTT. It translates to CASSSERTIRTEAFF. This rearrangement joins TRBV7-2 to TRBJ1-1, with D hard to call. V was trimmed by 4 bases and J by 5 bases, leaving 17 bases between them. Germline V gene data show CDR1 as SGHTA and CDR2 as FQGNSA. The CDR3 is made up of 15 amino acids.

This clonotype was seen a few times. The rearrangement joins TRBV20-1 to TRBJ2-7; possibly TRBD2 for D (5 bases). Germline-derived CDR1 and CDR2 are DFQATT and SNEGSKA (reference sequence). Trimming shortened V by 4 bases and J by 3 bases, and 16 bases separated the two germline ends. The CDR3 spans 14 residues. The DNA for the CDR3 is TGCAGTGCTACGTCTCCCCGGGGTGACTACGAGCAGTACTTC. Translating gives CSATSPRGDYEQYF.

A few counts support this clonotype. The chain joins TRBV4-2 to TRBJ2-7, with D hard to call. This CDR3 comprises 13 residues. Trimming stripped 0 bases from V and 6 bases from J, with 9 bases between. The V gene's germline CDR1 is LGHNA and CDR2 YNFKEQ. This CDR3 is CASSQDRAGEQYF. CDR3 in DNA: TGTGCCAGCAGCCAAGATCGGGCCGGCGAGCAGTACTTC.

This clonotype showed up just a few times. The chain uses TRBV7-9 and TRBJ2-1; TRBD2 matches 11 bases. The CDR3 covers 16 residues. Trimming removed 4 bases from V and 4 bases from J; junction bases left unmatched: 6. The V gene's germline CDR1 is SEHNR and CDR2 FQNEAQ (reference sequence). The CDR3 bases are TGTGCCAGCAGCTACATACTAGCGGGAGAATACAATGAGCAGTTCTTC. Protein product: CASSYILAGEYNEQFF. The complete variable domain, with remaining parts taken from reference TRBV7-9 and TRBJ2-1, reads DTGVSQNPRHKITKRGQNVTFRCDPISEHNRLYWYRQTLGQGPEFLTYFQNEAQLEKSRLLSDRFSAERPKGSFSTLEIQRTEQGDSAMYLCASSYILAGEYNEQFFGPGTRLTVL.

This clonotype was picked up many times. The chain links TRBV2 to TRBJ2-3; TRBD2 matches at 9 bases. From germline, CDR1 is SNHLY and CDR2 FYNNEI. V lost 9 bases, J lost 2 bases, and 3 bases stayed unmatched. This CDR3 is 13 amino acids long. The CDR3 DNA sequence: TGTGCCAGTCTAGCGGGAAACACAGATACGCAGTATTTT. Protein product: CASLAGNTDTQYF.

This clonotype occurred many times. The chain joins TRBV20-1 to TRBJ2-1; TRBD1 might be the D (6 bases). Germline-derived CDR1 and CDR2 are DFQATT and SNEGSKA (reference sequence). The V and J ends lost 4 bases and 9 bases respectively, with 16 bases between them. The CDR3 totals 13 residues. CDR3 amino acids: CSATDQGMGEQFF. CDR3 in DNA: TGCAGTGCTACGGATCAGGGGATGGGTGAGCAGTTCTTC.

In the case of this clonotype: Being one base from a much bigger clone, this may be a read error. The chain has TRBV7-2 and TRBJ2-2; D is unresolved. The CDR3 runs 13 residues. From germline, CDR1 is SGHTA and CDR2 FQGNSA. The CDR3: CVSSLAHDGELFF. The CDR3 region has the DNA TGTGTCAGCAGCTTAGCTCATGACGGGGAGCTGTTTTTT.

This clonotype appeared many times. The chain has TRBV28 and TRBJ2-3; possibly TRBD2 for D (5 bases). Trimming left V 4 bases short and J 4 bases short, with 15 bases between. Per the germline V gene, CDR1 is MDHEN and CDR2 is SYDVKM. CDR3 length: 15 amino acids. CDR3 residues: CASSWAGSQADTQYF. CDR3 DNA sequence: TGTGCCAGCAGTTGGGCGGGCTCTCAAGCAGATACGCAGTATTTT. The whole variable domain, remainder taken from reference TRBV28 and TRBJ2-3, is DVKVTQSSRYLVKRTGEKVFLECVQDMDHENMFWYRQDPGLGLRLIYFSYDVKMKEKGDIPEGYSVSREKKERFSLILESASTNQTSMYLCASSWAGSQADTQYFGPGTRLTVL.

This clonotype was seen a handful of times. The chain has TRBV11-2 and TRBJ2-1, with 10 bases matching TRBD2. CDR3 length: 16 amino acids. Germline CDR1 and CDR2: SGHAT and FQNNGV. J lost 4 bases, V lost 5 bases, and 8 bases had no gene match. This CDR3 is CASSPSGRARYNEQFF. The CDR3 DNA is TGTGCCAGCAGCCCGAGCGGGAGGGCCCGTTACAATGAGCAGTTCTTC.

This clonotype was observed at least ten times. J is TRBJ1-3 and V is TRBV18, with D maybe TRBD1 (6 bases). The CDR3 contains 17 residues. V lost 2 bases to trimming and J lost 3 bases, with 17 bases between them. Germline assignment: CDR1 KGHSH and CDR2 LQKENI. The CDR3 DNA reads TGTGCCAGCTCACCAATCGGCGTGGGACAACTTGGAAACACCATATATTTT. Protein sequence: CASSPIGVGQLGNTIYF.

Many counts were recorded for this clonotype. This chain uses TRBV5-1 with TRBJ2-1; TRBD2 matches at 13 bases. The V segment lost 4 bases and the J segment 5 bases; nucleotides outside the gene matches: 12. The CDR3 spans 18 residues. The germline V gene has CDR1 SGHRS and CDR2 YFSETQ. The CDR3 reads CASSTGLAGVRKDNEQFF. CDR3 nucleotides: TGCGCCAGCAGCACCGGACTAGCGGGAGTAAGAAAGGACAATGAGCAGTTCTTC.

This clonotype was observed at least ten times. The rearrangement uses TRBV11-3 and TRBJ2-6, with D maybe TRBD1 (5 bases). The germline V and J ends were trimmed by 4 bases and 0 bases, with 10 bases remaining between them. CDR1 is SGHNT, CDR2 YENEEA, per germline. This CDR3 has 16 residues. The DNA for the CDR3 is TGTGCCAGCAGCTCCGACAGCTCCTCTGGGGCCAACGTCCTGACTTTC. Amino acid sequence: CASSSDSSSGANVLTF.

This clonotype was detected many times. The CDR3 bases are TGCTCAGCAGTGACAGTTACGGATAGCAATCAGCCCCAGCATTTT. Translated, it gives CSAVTVTDSNQPQHF. This chain uses TRBV20-1 with TRBJ1-5; D is possibly TRBD1 (5 bases). Germline-derived CDR1 and CDR2 are DFQATT and SNEGSKA (reference sequence). CDR3 length equals 15 residues.

This clonotype was seen ten or more times. The chain links TRBV6-1 to TRBJ1-3; tentative D call: TRBD1 (5 bases). CDR3 length: 15 residues. CDR1 and CDR2 (germline): MNHNS, SASEGT. V lost 8 bases, J lost 3 bases, and 17 bases lay in between. The CDR3 loop reads CASGSGGAVGNTIYF. In DNA form, the CDR3 reads TGTGCCAGCGGCTCTGGAGGGGCAGTTGGAAACACCATATATTTT.

This clonotype has a count of ten or more. The chain has TRBV5-4 and TRBJ2-1; D uncertain. The CDR3 sequence is 15 residues long. Germline assignment: CDR1 SGHNT and CDR2 YYREEE (reference sequence). Trimming took off 0 bases at V and 9 bases at J, with 16 bases between the two ends. CDR3 sequence (DNA): TGTGCCAGCAGCTTGGCGGCTGGCAGGAAGGGTGAGCAGTTCTTC. Its protein is CASSLAAGRKGEQFF.